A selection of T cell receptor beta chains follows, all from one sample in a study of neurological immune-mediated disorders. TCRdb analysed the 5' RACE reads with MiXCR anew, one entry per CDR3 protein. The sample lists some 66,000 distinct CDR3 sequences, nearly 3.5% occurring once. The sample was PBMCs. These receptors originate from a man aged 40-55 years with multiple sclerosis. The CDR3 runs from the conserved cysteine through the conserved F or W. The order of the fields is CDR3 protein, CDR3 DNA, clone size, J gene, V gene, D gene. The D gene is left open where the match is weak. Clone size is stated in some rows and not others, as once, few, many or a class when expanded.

CDR3 protein: CASSLAGQGARGYTF
CDR3 DNA: TGCGCCAGCAGTTTAGCGGGACAGGGGGCTCGGGGCTACACCTTC
clone size: many
J gene: TRBJ1-2
V gene: TRBV5-1
D gene: TRBD1

CDR3 protein: CASSSPRQGSYEQYF
CDR3 DNA: TGTGCCAGCAGTTCCCCTCGGCAGGGGTCTTATGAGCAGTACTTC
clone size: many
J gene: TRBJ2-7
V gene: TRBV6-5
D gene: -

CDR3 protein: CASSQDGSGVEEQFF
CDR3 DNA: TGCGCCAGCAGCCAAGATGGTAGCGGGGTTGAAGAGCAGTTCTTC
clone size: many
J gene: TRBJ2-1
V gene: TRBV4-1
D gene: TRBD2

CDR3 protein: CSARDPASAGETQYF
CDR3 DNA: TGCAGTGCTAGAGATCCTGCGAGCGCGGGGGAGACCCAGTACTTC
clone size: many
J gene: TRBJ2-5
V gene: TRBV20-1
D gene: -

CDR3 protein: CSTIGGLNTEAFF
CDR3 DNA: TGCAGTACTATTGGGGGGCTGAACACTGAAGCTTTCTTT
clone size: many
J gene: TRBJ1-1
V gene: TRBV20-1
D gene: -

CDR3 protein: CASSAMGTGTGELFF
CDR3 DNA: TGCGCCAGCAGCGCCATGGGGACGGGCACCGGGGAGCTGTTTTTT
clone size: many
J gene: TRBJ2-2
V gene: TRBV5-1
D gene: -

CDR3 protein: CASSQGPNSNQPQHF
CDR3 DNA: TGTGCCAGCAGTCAGGGGCCTAATAGCAATCAGCCCCAGCATTTT
clone size: many
J gene: TRBJ1-5
V gene: TRBV2
D gene: -

CDR3 protein: CASSQDSGGGAYEQYF
CDR3 DNA: TGTGCCAGCAGCCAAGATAGCGGCGGGGGGGCCTACGAGCAGTACTTC
clone size: many
J gene: TRBJ2-7
V gene: TRBV3-1
D gene: TRBD2

CDR3 protein: CASSLNGNAEAFF
CDR3 DNA: TGCGCCAGCAGCTTGAACGGGAACGCTGAAGCTTTCTTT
clone size: many
J gene: TRBJ1-1
V gene: TRBV5-1
D gene: -

CDR3 protein: CSARVSSGNTIYF
CDR3 DNA: TGCAGTGCTAGGGTGAGCTCTGGAAACACCATATATTTT
clone size: many
J gene: TRBJ1-3
V gene: TRBV20-1
D gene: -

CDR3 protein: CASSVEVGKETQYF
CDR3 DNA: TGTGCCAGCAGCGTAGAGGTGGGCAAAGAGACCCAGTACTTC
clone size: many
J gene: TRBJ2-5
V gene: TRBV9
D gene: -

CDR3 protein: CASSDTRTNTGELFF
CDR3 DNA: TGTGCCAGCAGTGATACTAGGACGAACACCGGGGAGCTGTTTTTT
clone size: many
J gene: TRBJ2-2
V gene: TRBV2
D gene: -

CDR3 protein: CASSLVGANTEAFF
CDR3 DNA: TGCGCCAGCAGCTTGGTCGGAGCGAACACTGAAGCTTTCTTT
clone size: many
J gene: TRBJ1-1
V gene: TRBV5-1
D gene: -

CDR3 protein: CASSLRKGPDEKLFF
CDR3 DNA: TGTGCCAGCAGTTTAAGGAAGGGCCCCGACGAAAAACTGTTTTTT
clone size: many
J gene: TRBJ1-4
V gene: TRBV12-3/TRBV12-4
D gene: -

CDR3 protein: CASSLRGTGNTEAFF
CDR3 DNA: TGTGCCAGCAGCCTGCGCGGTACGGGTAACACTGAAGCTTTCTTT
clone size: medium-sized
J gene: TRBJ1-1
V gene: TRBV7-9
D gene: -

CDR3 protein: CASSSDGGRNQPQHF
CDR3 DNA: TGTGCCAGCAGCTCCGACGGGGGCAGGAATCAGCCCCAGCATTTT
clone size: many
J gene: TRBJ1-5
V gene: TRBV5-5
D gene: -

CDR3 protein: CASSFGGQPNQPQHF
CDR3 DNA: TGTGCCAGCAGCTTCGGGGGGCAGCCTAATCAGCCCCAGCATTTT
clone size: many
J gene: TRBJ1-5
V gene: TRBV7-9
D gene: -

CDR3 protein: CASSKLMVGGYGYTF
CDR3 DNA: TGTGCCAGCAGTAAGCTAATGGTCGGTGGCTATGGCTACACCTTC
clone size: many
J gene: TRBJ1-2
V gene: TRBV2
D gene: -

CDR3 protein: CASSSPSRQAINYGYTF
CDR3 DNA: TGTGCCAGCAGCTCTCCTTCCCGGCAGGCGATTAACTATGGCTACACCTTC
clone size: many
J gene: TRBJ1-2
V gene: TRBV7-2
D gene: -

CDR3 protein: CASSYSIISGGNNNEQFF
CDR3 DNA: TGTGCCAGCAGTTACTCCATTATTTCCGGGGGGAATAACAATGAGCAGTTCTTC
clone size: many
J gene: TRBJ2-1
V gene: TRBV6-2/TRBV6-3
D gene: TRBD2

CDR3 protein: CASSPRGQSPTYGYTF
CDR3 DNA: TGTGCCAGCAGCCCACGAGGACAGAGTCCGACCTATGGCTACACCTTC
clone size: many
J gene: TRBJ1-2
V gene: TRBV12-3/TRBV12-4
D gene: -

CDR3 protein: CASSLETAYEQYF
CDR3 DNA: TGCGCCAGCAGCTTGGAGACAGCATACGAGCAGTACTTC
clone size: many
J gene: TRBJ2-7
V gene: TRBV5-1
D gene: -

CDR3 protein: CSARRGRGAEAFF
CDR3 DNA: TGCAGTGCTAGACGAGGGAGGGGTGCTGAAGCTTTCTTT
clone size: many
J gene: TRBJ1-1
V gene: TRBV20-1
D gene: -

CDR3 protein: CASSETSGGGNEQFF
CDR3 DNA: TGCGCCAGCTCGGAGACTAGCGGGGGGGGCAATGAGCAGTTCTTC
clone size: many
J gene: TRBJ2-1
V gene: TRBV5-1
D gene: TRBD2

CDR3 protein: CASSLEELPGYEQYF
CDR3 DNA: TGCGCCAGCAGCTTGGAGGAGCTACCTGGCTACGAGCAGTACTTC
clone size: -
J gene: TRBJ2-7
V gene: TRBV5-1
D gene: -

CDR3 protein: CASSFHEADTQYF
CDR3 DNA: TGTGCCAGCAGTTTTCACGAGGCAGATACGCAGTATTTT
clone size: many
J gene: TRBJ2-3
V gene: TRBV27
D gene: -

CDR3 protein: CASSGGGGRSTMRQFF
CDR3 DNA: TGTGCCAGCAGTGGGGGTGGGGGACGGAGTACAATGAGGCAGTTCTTC
clone size: many
J gene: TRBJ2-1
V gene: TRBV2
D gene: -

CDR3 protein: CASSLDGTLAYEQYF
CDR3 DNA: TGTGCCAGCAGCTTAGATGGGACTCTTGCCTACGAGCAGTACTTC
clone size: many
J gene: TRBJ2-7
V gene: TRBV7-2
D gene: -

CDR3 protein: CASTLRDWNQPQHF
CDR3 DNA: TGTGCCAGCACCCTAAGGGACTGGAATCAGCCCCAGCATTTT
clone size: many
J gene: TRBJ1-5
V gene: TRBV12-3/TRBV12-4
D gene: -

CDR3 protein: CASSYLAANTGELFF
CDR3 DNA: TGTGCCAGCAGTTACCTGGCAGCGAACACCGGGGAGCTGTTTTTT
clone size: many
J gene: TRBJ2-2
V gene: TRBV6-6
D gene: -

CDR3 protein: CASSPGDRLIYGYTF
CDR3 DNA: TGCGCCAGCAGCCCGGGGGACAGATTAATCTATGGCTACACCTTC
clone size: many
J gene: TRBJ1-2
V gene: TRBV5-1
D gene: TRBD1

CDR3 protein: CASSSGTLGTGELFF
CDR3 DNA: TGTGCCAGCAGTTCCGGGACGCTGGGGACCGGGGAGCTGTTTTTT
clone size: many
J gene: TRBJ2-2
V gene: TRBV27
D gene: -

CDR3 protein: CASSPRQISNEKLFF
CDR3 DNA: TGTGCCAGCAGTCCACGACAGATATCTAATGAAAAACTGTTTTTT
clone size: many
J gene: TRBJ1-4
V gene: TRBV12-3/TRBV12-4
D gene: -

CDR3 protein: CSVVQGKDTQYF
CDR3 DNA: TGCAGCGTTGTACAGGGGAAAGATACGCAGTATTTT
clone size: many
J gene: TRBJ2-3
V gene: TRBV29-1
D gene: TRBD1

CDR3 protein: CATEVLVGSGELFF
CDR3 DNA: TGTGCCACCGAGGTACTAGTTGGTTCCGGGGAGCTGTTTTTT
clone size: many
J gene: TRBJ2-2
V gene: TRBV10-3
D gene: -

CDR3 protein: CASSLEQGATGELFF
CDR3 DNA: TGTGCCAGCAGCTTGGAACAGGGGGCCACCGGGGAGCTGTTTTTT
clone size: many
J gene: TRBJ2-2
V gene: TRBV5-5
D gene: TRBD1

CDR3 protein: CASSFASGRAGDTQYF
CDR3 DNA: TGTGCCAGCAGTTTTGCTAGCGGGAGGGCCGGAGATACGCAGTATTTT
clone size: many
J gene: TRBJ2-3
V gene: TRBV5-6
D gene: TRBD2

CDR3 protein: CASSPDRREAFF
CDR3 DNA: TGTGCCAGCAGTCCTGACAGGCGTGAAGCTTTCTTT
clone size: many
J gene: TRBJ1-1
V gene: TRBV7-9
D gene: -

CDR3 protein: CSVLKGAVTTEAFF
CDR3 DNA: TGCAGCGTTCTCAAGGGGGCAGTTACGACTGAAGCTTTCTTT
clone size: few
J gene: TRBJ1-1
V gene: TRBV29-1
D gene: TRBD1

CDR3 protein: CSASRGFTGELFF
CDR3 DNA: TGCAGTGCTAGCAGGGGTTTCACCGGGGAGCTGTTTTTT
clone size: many
J gene: TRBJ2-2
V gene: TRBV20-1
D gene: -

CDR3 protein: CASSYQGVDGYTF
CDR3 DNA: TGTGCCAGCAGCTACCAGGGTGTGGATGGCTACACCTTC
clone size: many
J gene: TRBJ1-2
V gene: TRBV7-9
D gene: -

CDR3 protein: CASRGRGGELFF
CDR3 DNA: TGTGCCAGCAGGGGACGGGGCGGGGAGCTGTTTTTT
clone size: many
J gene: TRBJ2-2
V gene: TRBV12-3/TRBV12-4
D gene: -

CDR3 protein: CASSLAGVYEQYF
CDR3 DNA: TGCGCCAGCAGCTTGGCGGGCGTGTACGAGCAGTACTTC
clone size: many
J gene: TRBJ2-7
V gene: TRBV5-1
D gene: -

CDR3 protein: CASSVAGPNTEAFF
CDR3 DNA: TGTGCCAGCAGTGTGGCAGGGCCAAACACTGAAGCTTTCTTT
clone size: many
J gene: TRBJ1-1
V gene: TRBV2
D gene: -

CDR3 protein: CASIPGEAFF
CDR3 DNA: TGTGCCAGCATACCGGGAGAAGCTTTCTTT
clone size: many
J gene: TRBJ1-1
V gene: TRBV6-1
D gene: -

CDR3 protein: CASSFEGYNSPLHF
CDR3 DNA: TGCGCCAGCAGCTTTGAGGGATATAATTCACCCCTCCACTTT
clone size: many
J gene: TRBJ1-6
V gene: TRBV5-1
D gene: -

CDR3 protein: CASSLAGGAGQETQYF
CDR3 DNA: TGCGCCAGCAGCTTGGCTGGGGGCGCAGGACAAGAGACCCAGTACTTC
clone size: many
J gene: TRBJ2-5
V gene: TRBV5-1
D gene: -

CDR3 protein: CASSFTGTTEAFF
CDR3 DNA: TGTGCCAGCAGCTTTACAGGGACCACTGAAGCTTTCTTT
clone size: many
J gene: TRBJ1-1
V gene: TRBV7-6
D gene: -